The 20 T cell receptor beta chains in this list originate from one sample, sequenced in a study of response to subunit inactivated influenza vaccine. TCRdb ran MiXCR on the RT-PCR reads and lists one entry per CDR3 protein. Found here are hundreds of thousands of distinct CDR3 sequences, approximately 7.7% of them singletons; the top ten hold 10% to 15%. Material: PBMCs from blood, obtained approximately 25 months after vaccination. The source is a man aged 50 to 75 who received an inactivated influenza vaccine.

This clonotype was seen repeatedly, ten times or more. This CDR3 is CSADVAGGVYNEQFF. In DNA form, the CDR3 reads TGCAGTGCTGATGTAGCGGGAGGGGTCTACAATGAGCAGTTCTTC. This chain connects TRBV20-1 to TRBJ2-1; 11 bases agree with TRBD2. The CDR3 is made up of 15 amino acids. V lost 5 bases and J lost 3; bases outside the gene matches: 6. The germline V gene has CDR1 DFQATT and CDR2 SNEGSKA (reference sequence).

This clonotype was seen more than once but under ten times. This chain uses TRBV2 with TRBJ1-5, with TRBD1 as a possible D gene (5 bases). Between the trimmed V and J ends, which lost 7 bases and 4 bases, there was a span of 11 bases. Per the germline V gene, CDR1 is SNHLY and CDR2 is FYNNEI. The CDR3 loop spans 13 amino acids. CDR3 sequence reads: CASMGVRNQPQHF. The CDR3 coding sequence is TGTGCCAGCATGGGGGTTAGGAATCAGCCCCAGCATTTT.

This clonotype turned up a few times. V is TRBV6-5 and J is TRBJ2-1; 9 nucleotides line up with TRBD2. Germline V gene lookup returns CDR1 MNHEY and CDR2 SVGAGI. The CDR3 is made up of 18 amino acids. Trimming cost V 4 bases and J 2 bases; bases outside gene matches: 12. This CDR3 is CASSSPGSLAGTYNEQFF. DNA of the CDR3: TGTGCCAGCAGTTCCCCGGGGTCCCTAGCGGGGACCTACAATGAGCAGTTCTTC.

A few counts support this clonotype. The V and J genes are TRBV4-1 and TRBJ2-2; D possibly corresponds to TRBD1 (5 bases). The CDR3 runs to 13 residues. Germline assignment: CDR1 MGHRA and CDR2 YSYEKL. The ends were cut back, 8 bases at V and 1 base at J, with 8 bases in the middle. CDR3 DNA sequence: TGCGCCAGCGGCAGGGTGAACACCGGGGAGCTGTTTTTT. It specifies CASGRVNTGELFF.

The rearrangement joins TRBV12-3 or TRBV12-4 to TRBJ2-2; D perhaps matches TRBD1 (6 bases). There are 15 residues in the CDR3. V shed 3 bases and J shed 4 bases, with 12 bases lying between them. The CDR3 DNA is TGTGCCAGCAGTTTCAGTCCAGGGGTCACCGGGGAGCTGTTTTTT. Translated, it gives CASSFSPGVTGELFF.

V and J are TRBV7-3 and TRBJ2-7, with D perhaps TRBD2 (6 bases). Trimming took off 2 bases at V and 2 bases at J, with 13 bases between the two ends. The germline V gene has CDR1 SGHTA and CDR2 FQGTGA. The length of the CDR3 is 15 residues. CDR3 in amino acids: CASSLEVAGPYEQYF. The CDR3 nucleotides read TGTGCCAGCAGCTTAGAGGTGGCGGGGCCCTACGAGCAGTACTTC.

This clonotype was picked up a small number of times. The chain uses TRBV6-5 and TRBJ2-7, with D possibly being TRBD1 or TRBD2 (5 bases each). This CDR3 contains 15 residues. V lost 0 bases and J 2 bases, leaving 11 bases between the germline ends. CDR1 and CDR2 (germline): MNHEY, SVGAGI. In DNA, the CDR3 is TGTGCCAGCAGTTACTCGAAGGGACCTACCTACGAGCAGTACTTC. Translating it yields CASSYSKGPTYEQYF.

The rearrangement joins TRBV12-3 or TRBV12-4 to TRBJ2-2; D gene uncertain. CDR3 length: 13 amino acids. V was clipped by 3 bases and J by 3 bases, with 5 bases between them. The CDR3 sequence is CASSLTHTGELFF. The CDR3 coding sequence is TGTGCCAGCAGTTTGACCCACACCGGGGAGCTGTTTTTT.

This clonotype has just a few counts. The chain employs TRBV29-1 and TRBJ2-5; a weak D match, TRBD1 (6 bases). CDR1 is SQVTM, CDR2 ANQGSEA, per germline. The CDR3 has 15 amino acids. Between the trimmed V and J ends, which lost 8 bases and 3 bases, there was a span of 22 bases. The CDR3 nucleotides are TGCAGCATCCTTGACTCAGGGGCAGGGAAAGAGACCCAGTACTTC. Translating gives CSILDSGAGKETQYF.

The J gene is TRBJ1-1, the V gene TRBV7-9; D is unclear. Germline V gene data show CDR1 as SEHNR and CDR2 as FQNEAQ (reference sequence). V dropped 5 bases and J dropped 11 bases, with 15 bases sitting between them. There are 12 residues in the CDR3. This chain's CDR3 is CASSPEENGAFF. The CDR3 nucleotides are TGTGCCAGCAGCCCAGAGGAGAACGGCGCTTTCTTT.

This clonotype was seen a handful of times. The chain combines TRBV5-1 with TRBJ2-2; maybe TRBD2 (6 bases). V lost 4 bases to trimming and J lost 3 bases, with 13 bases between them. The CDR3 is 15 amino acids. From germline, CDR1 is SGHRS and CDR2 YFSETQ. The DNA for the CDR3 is TGCGCCAGCAGCCATCGGGACTTTTACACCGGGGAGCTGTTTTTT. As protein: CASSHRDFYTGELFF.

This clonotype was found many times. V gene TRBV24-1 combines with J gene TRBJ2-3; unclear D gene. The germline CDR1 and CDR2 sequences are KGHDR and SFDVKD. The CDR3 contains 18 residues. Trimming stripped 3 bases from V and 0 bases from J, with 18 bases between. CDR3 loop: CATSDEAAGTPSTDTQYF. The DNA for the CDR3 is TGTGCCACCAGTGATGAAGCAGCCGGTACCCCTAGCACAGATACGCAGTATTTT.

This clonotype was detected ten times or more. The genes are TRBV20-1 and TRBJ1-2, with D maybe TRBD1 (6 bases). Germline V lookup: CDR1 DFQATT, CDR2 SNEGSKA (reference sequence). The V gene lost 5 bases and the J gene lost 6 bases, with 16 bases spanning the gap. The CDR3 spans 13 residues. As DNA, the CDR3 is TGCAGTGCTTCGAAGGGGGGCATCGATGGCTACACCTTC. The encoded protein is CSASKGGIDGYTF.

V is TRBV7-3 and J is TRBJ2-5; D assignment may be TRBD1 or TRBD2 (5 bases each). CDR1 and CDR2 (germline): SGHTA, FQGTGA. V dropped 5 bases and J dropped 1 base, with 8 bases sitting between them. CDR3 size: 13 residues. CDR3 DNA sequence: TGTGCCAGCAGCAAAGGGACCCAAGAGACCCAGTACTTC. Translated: CASSKGTQETQYF. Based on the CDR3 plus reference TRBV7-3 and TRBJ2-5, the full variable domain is GAGVSQTPSNKVTEKGKYVELRCDPISGHTALYWYRQSLGQGPEFLIYFQGTGAADDSGLPNDRFFAVRPEGSVSTLKIQRTERGDSAVYLCASSKGTQETQYFGPGTRLLVL.

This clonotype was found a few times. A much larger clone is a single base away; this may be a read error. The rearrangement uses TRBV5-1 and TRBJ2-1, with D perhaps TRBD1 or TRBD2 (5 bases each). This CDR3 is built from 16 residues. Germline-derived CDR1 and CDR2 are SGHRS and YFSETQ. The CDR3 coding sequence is TGCGCCAGCAGCCCTCTCCTTTCGGGACCCTACGATGAGCAGTTCTTC. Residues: CASSPLLSGPYDEQFF.

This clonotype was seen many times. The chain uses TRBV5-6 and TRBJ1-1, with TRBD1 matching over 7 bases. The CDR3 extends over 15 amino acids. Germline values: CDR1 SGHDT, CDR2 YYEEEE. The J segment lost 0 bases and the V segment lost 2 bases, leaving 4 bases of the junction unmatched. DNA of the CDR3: TGTGCCAGCAGCTTTCAGGGGGGCATGAACACTGAAGCTTTCTTT. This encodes CASSFQGGMNTEAFF.

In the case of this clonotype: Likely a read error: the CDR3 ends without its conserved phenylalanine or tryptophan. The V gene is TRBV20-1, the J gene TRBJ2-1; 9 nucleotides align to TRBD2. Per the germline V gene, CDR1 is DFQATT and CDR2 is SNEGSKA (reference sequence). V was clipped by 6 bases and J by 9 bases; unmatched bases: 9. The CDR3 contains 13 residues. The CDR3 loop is CSAPTSGQVEQFI. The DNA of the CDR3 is TGCAGTGCCCCGACTAGCGGACAAGTTGAGCAGTTCATC.

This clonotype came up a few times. The CDR3: CASSLLRQGEQYF. The CDR3 coding sequence is TGTGCCAGCAGCCTACTACGACAGGGCGAGCAGTACTTC. V is TRBV7-2 and J is TRBJ2-7; TRBD1 aligns across 7 bases. The V gene end was trimmed by 5 bases and the J gene end by 6 bases; junction bases not matched to a gene: 7. CDR1 and CDR2 (germline): SGHTA, FQGNSA. The CDR3 has 13 amino acids.

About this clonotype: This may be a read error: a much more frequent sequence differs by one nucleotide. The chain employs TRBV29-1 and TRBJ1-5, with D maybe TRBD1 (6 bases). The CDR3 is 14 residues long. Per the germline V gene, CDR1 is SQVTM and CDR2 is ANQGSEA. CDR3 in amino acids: CSVVGADGDQPQLF. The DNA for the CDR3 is TGCAGCGTTGTGGGGGCGGACGGCGATCAGCCCCAGCTTTTT.

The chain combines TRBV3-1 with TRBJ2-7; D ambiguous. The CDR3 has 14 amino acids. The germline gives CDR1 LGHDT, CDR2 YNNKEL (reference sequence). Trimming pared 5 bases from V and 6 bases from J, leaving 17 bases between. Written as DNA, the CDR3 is TGTGCCAGCAGCATGACACGCAACTGGCGCGAGCAGTACTTC. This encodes CASSMTRNWREQYF.